This record concerns one TCR beta chain sequence. Other DNA sequences in this specimen translate into the identical CDR3. This specimen comes from a study of shared clonotypes between healthy human individuals. Profiling relied on immunoSEQ multiplex PCR, and the TCRdb table lists in-frame clones only, not all of them. The repertoire holds about 2.3 million clones, with 80% to 95% as singletons. The germline gives CDR1 SGHTA, CDR2 FQGTGA. Trimming cost V 5 bases and J 1 base, with 8 bases left between them. The CDR3 totals 13 residues. The genes are TRBV7-3 and TRBJ1-1; D perhaps matches TRBD1 (5 bases). Sequencing was done on a sample of naive CD4+ T cells from PBMCs. Sample subset: CD45RA+ positively selected. The sequence was collected from a man younger than 35 in good health. Some clones in this sample may be carry-over from other donors' samples. CDR3 amino acids: CASSGQPNTEAFF. The DNA for the CDR3 is TGTGCCAGCAGCGGACAACCGAACACTGAAGCTTTCTTT.